Described below is a single TCR beta chain sequence and its context. Its target is unknown. Only in-frame clones appear in the TCRdb table, and some are missing; sequencing was by immunoSEQ multiplex PCR. The sample yields fewer than 350,000 clones, more than 75% seen once. These data come from a study of cytomegalovirus exposure and HLA in healthy donors. This CDR3 is 17 amino acids long. Germline CDR1 SNHLY, CDR2 FYNNEI. V dropped 6 bases and J dropped 0; count of bases not matched to a gene: 9. Whole-study results and caveats: Specific recognition of CMV antigens was confirmed in vitro for three chains (all CMV-associated). Some TCR beta chains (roughly 160 of them) were listed as cytomegalovirus-associated.

This chain links TRBV2 with TRBJ2-1; 9 nucleotides match TRBD1. The source is a woman between 18 and 30 years old in good health and CMV-seronegative. Sequenced input: PBMCs. The CDR3 sequence is CASRRGPGQGSYNEQFF. CDR3 nucleotides: TGTGCCAGCAGGAGAGGACCGGGACAGGGCTCCTACAATGAGCAGTTCTTC.